This TCR beta chain stems from a study of cytomegalovirus exposure and HLA in healthy donors. Study findings and constraints: Immune exposure information comprised only CMV serostatus.

Amplification used 60 Vbeta primers and 13 Jbeta primers. The repertoire was sequenced with immunoSEQ multiplex PCR; TCRdb's copy has only in-frame clones and lacks some. The sample has 100,000 to 120,000 clones, over 70% seen once. A remark on this clone: Its specificity is unknown.

Germline CDR1 reads SGHNT; CDR2 reads YYREEE (reference sequence). CDR3 size: 14 residues. V was cut by 0 bases and J by 5 bases, with 11 bases left in between. The clonotype originates from a male donor in good health and CMV-seronegative. The sequenced sample consisted of PBMCs. The V and J genes are TRBV5-4 and TRBJ1-1, with unresolved D. CDR3 residues: CASSLVGGETEAFF. In DNA form, the CDR3 reads TGTGCCAGCAGCTTGGTCGGTGGGGAGACTGAAGCTTTCTTT.